This TCR beta chain was identified in a study of blood T cell repertoires in COVID-19. Whole-study context: The United States, Italy and Spain supplied acute and convalescent COVID-19 samples.

By frequency in the sample, this clone is large (0.1 to 1%). Original data processing: Reference gene primer amplification gave estimated nucleated cell counts. Here immunoSEQ multiplex PCR was the method, and the copy in TCRdb shows in-frame clones only, minus some. V, J and clone size are those of that table, while D and trimming were read from the DNA. The sample holds over 85,000 clones, 84% seen once. Germline V lookup: CDR1 SGHNT, CDR2 YYREEE (reference sequence). Trimming at V came to 5 bases and at J to 2 bases, leaving 6 bases not matched to a gene. This CDR3 has 15 amino acids. The rearrangement links TRBV5-4 to TRBJ1-1; the match to TRBD1 covers 10 bases. The TCR originated in a man aged 35 to 55 with active or convalescent COVID-19. The sequencing sample was made of peripheral blood. CDR3 residues: CASRDGTGANTEAFF. CDR3 nucleotides: TGTGCCAGCAGGGACGGGACAGGGGCCAACACTGAAGCTTTCTTT.